This TCR beta chain was obtained from a study of T cell changes during pregnancy in multiple sclerosis. Method: immunoSEQ multiplex PCR; TCRdb's copy keeps in-frame clones and lacks some. The sample consists of some 77,000 clones, just over 90% of them appearing once. The germline gives CDR1 SGHRS, CDR2 YFSETQ. The V end was cut by 0 bases, the J end by 6 bases, with 10 bases between. The CDR3 has 14 amino acids. This sequence originates from a female donor with multiple sclerosis, enrolled in a pregnancy study. Sample: CD4+ T cells from peripheral blood mononuclear cells, taken before pregnancy. V gene TRBV5-1 combines with J gene TRBJ2-1; TRBD2 might be the D (6 bases). The CDR3 sequence is CASSLGGLPNEQFF. The DNA for the CDR3 is TGCGCCAGCAGCTTGGGAGGACTACCCAATGAGCAGTTCTTC.